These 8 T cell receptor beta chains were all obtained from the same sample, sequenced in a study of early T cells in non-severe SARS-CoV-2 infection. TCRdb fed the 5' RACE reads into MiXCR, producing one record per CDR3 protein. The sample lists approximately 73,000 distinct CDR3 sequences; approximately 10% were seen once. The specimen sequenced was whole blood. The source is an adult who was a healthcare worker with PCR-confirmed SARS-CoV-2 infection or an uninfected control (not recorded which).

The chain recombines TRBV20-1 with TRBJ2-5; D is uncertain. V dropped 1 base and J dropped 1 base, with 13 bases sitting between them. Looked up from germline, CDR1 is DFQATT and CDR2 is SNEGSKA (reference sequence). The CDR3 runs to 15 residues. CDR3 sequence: CSARGLRIGQETQYF. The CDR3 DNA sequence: TGCAGTGCTAGAGGGTTACGGATAGGCCAAGAGACCCAGTACTTC.

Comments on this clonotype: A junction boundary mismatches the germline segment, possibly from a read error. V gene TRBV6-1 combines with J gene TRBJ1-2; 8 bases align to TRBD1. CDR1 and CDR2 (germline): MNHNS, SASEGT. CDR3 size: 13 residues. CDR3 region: CDSSEWTGYGYTF. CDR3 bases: TGTGACAGCAGTGAATGGACAGGGTATGGCTACACCTTC.

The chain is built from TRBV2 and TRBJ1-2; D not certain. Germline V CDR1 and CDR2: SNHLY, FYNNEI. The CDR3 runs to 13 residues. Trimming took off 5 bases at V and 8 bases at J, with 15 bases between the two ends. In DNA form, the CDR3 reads TGTGCCAGCAGTTATACCGTCCTGGGGGGCTACACCTTC. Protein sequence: CASSYTVLGGYTF. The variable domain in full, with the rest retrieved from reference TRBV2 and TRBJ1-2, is EPEVTQTPSHQVTQMGQEVILRCVPISNHLYFYWYRQILGQKVEFLVSFYNNEISEKSEIFDDQFSVERPDGSNFTLKIRSTKLEDSAMYFCASSYTVLGGYTFGSGTRLTVV.

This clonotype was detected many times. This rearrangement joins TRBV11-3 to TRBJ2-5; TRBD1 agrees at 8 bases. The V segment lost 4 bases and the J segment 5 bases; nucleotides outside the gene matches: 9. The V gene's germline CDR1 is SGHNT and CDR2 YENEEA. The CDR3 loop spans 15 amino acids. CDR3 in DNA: TGTGCCAGCAGCTGCCCGGACAGGGTCTATGAGACCCAGTACTTC. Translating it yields CASSCPDRVYETQYF.

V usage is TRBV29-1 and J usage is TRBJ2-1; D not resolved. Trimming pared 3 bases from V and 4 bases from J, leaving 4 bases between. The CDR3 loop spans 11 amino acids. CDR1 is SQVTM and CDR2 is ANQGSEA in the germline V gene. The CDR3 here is CSVDSYNEQFF. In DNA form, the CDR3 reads TGCAGCGTTGACTCGTACAATGAGCAGTTCTTC.

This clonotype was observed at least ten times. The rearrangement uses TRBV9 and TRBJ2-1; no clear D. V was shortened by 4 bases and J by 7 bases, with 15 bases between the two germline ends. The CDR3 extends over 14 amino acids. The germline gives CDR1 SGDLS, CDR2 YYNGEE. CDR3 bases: TGTGCCAGCAGCTCCCCGTTCAAGGTGAATGAGCAGTTCTTC. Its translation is CASSSPFKVNEQFF.

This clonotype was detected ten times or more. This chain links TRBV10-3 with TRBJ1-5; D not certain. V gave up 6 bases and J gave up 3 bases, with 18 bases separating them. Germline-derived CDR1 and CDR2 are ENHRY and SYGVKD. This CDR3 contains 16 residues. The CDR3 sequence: CAIRPGGYGDNQPQHF. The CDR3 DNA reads TGTGCCATCAGACCTGGTGGTTACGGAGACAATCAGCCCCAGCATTTT.

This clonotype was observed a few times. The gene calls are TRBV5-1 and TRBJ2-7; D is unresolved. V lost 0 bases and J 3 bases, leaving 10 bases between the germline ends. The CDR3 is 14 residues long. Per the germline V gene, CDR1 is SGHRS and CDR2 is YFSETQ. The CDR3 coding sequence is TGCGCCAGCAGCTTGGCATCGGGCAGCTACGAGCAGTACTTC. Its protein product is CASSLASGSYEQYF. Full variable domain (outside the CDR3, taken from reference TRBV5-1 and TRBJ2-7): KAGVTQTPRYLIKTRGQQVTLSCSPISGHRSVSWYQQTPGQGLQFLFEYFSETQRNKGNFPGRFSGRQFSNSRSEMNVSTLELGDSALYLCASSLASGSYEQYFGPGTRLTVT.